Presented here are 23 T cell receptor beta chains from one specimen sequenced in a study of T cell responses to AZD1222 COVID-19 vaccine. TCRdb keeps only in-frame clones here, not all; method: immunoSEQ multiplex PCR. The table has 140,000 or so clones, about 86% seen once. The sequenced sample was peripheral blood, obtained 28 days after the second AZD1222 dose. All receptors derive from an adult who received the AZD1222 COVID-19 vaccine.

CDR3 DNA sequence: TGTGCCAGCAGGGGAATGAACACTGAAGCTTTCTTT. Its protein product is CASRGMNTEAFF. The J gene is TRBJ1-1, the V gene TRBV12-3 or TRBV12-4; D is unresolved. CDR3 length equals 12 residues. Trimming left V 6 bases short and J 0 bases short, with 5 bases between.

The V gene is TRBV28, the J gene TRBJ2-1; D might be TRBD1 or TRBD2, each matching 5 bases. The CDR3 runs 16 residues. CDR1 MDHEN and CDR2 SYDVKM come from the germline V gene. Trimming stripped 6 bases from V and 6 bases from J, with 21 bases between. CDR3 bases: TGTGCCAGCAGCCCCCCACTCTTAGCCGGGGCCAATGAGCAGTTCTTC. It translates to CASSPPLLAGANEQFF.

J is TRBJ1-3 and V is TRBV15; the match to TRBD1 covers 7 bases. The trim removed 0 bases at V and 2 bases at J, leaving 1 base unmatched. The CDR3 totals 15 residues. CDR1 and CDR2 from the germline V gene are LNHNV and YYDKDF (reference sequence). This chain's CDR3 is CATSREGTAGNTIYF. Here the CDR3 DNA reads TGTGCCACCAGCAGAGAAGGGACAGCTGGAAACACCATATATTTT. Full variable domain (remainder filled in from reference TRBV15 and TRBJ1-3): DAMVIQNPRYQVTQFGKPVTLSCSQTLNHNVMYWYQQKSSQAPKLLFHYYDKDFNNEADTPDNFQSRRPNTSFCFLDIRSPGLGDTAMYLCATSREGTAGNTIYFGEGSWLTVV.

This chain uses TRBV6-2 or TRBV6-3 with TRBJ2-1; D unresolved. V was clipped by 6 bases and J by 8 bases, with 11 bases between them. Looked up from germline, CDR1 is MNHEY and CDR2 is SVGEGT. The CDR3 is 12 residues long. The CDR3 is CASRPGKDEQFF. CDR3 nucleotides: TGTGCCAGCAGGCCTGGTAAGGATGAGCAGTTCTTC.

This clone was seen a few times. The chain uses TRBV25-1 and TRBJ2-7; D is possibly TRBD2 (5 bases). Trimming stripped 7 bases from V and 7 bases from J, with 17 bases between. The CDR3 consists of 13 residues. Germline V lookup: CDR1 MGHDK, CDR2 SYGVNS. CDR3: CASNSATYGEQYF. CDR3 coding DNA: TGTGCCAGCAATAGCGCCACATATGGGGAGCAGTACTTC.

The chain uses TRBV3-1 (or the pseudogene TRBV3-2) and TRBJ2-5; the match to TRBD2 covers 12 bases. V lost 5 bases and J lost 4; bases outside the gene matches: 14. The CDR3 spans 18 residues. CDR1 is LGHDT, CDR2 YNNKEL, per germline (reference sequence). The CDR3 region has the DNA TGTGCCAGCAGCGAGAGTGGCCTAGCGGGAGGGCCCCCAGAGACCCAGTACTTC. It encodes CASSESGLAGGPPETQYF.

The CDR3 spells CASSQEAKNIQYF. As DNA, the CDR3 is TGTGCCAGCAGCCAAGAAGCCAAAAACATTCAGTACTTC. This sequence joins TRBV3-1 (or the pseudogene TRBV3-2) and TRBJ2-4; no clear D. V lost 0 bases to trimming and J lost 0 bases, with 0 bases between them. The CDR3 extends over 13 amino acids. Germline V gene sequence: CDR1 LGHDT, CDR2 YNNKEL (reference sequence).

The chain combines TRBV9 with TRBJ2-3; D may be TRBD2 (6 bases). Germline CDR1 is SGDLS and CDR2 is YYNGEE. The CDR3 spans 15 residues. Trimming removed 3 bases at V and 0 bases at J, with 11 bases between. This CDR3 reads CASSGPGSSTDTQYF. CDR3 nucleotide sequence: TGTGCCAGCAGCGGACCCGGGAGTAGCACAGATACGCAGTATTTT.

CDR3 in amino acids: CASSQDGALLNEQFF. Written as DNA, the CDR3 is TGCGCCAGCAGCCAAGACGGTGCCCTGTTGAATGAGCAGTTCTTC. The J gene is TRBJ2-1, the V gene TRBV4-1; no reliable D call. Trimming removed 0 bases from V and 7 bases from J, with 13 bases in between. Germline values: CDR1 MGHRA, CDR2 YSYEKL. This CDR3 comprises 15 residues.

The chain joins TRBV19 to TRBJ1-1, with D possibly being TRBD1 (5 bases). The CDR3 covers 20 residues. Trimming pared 6 bases from V and 0 bases from J, leaving 29 bases between. Germline CDR1 reads LNHDA; CDR2 reads SQIVND (reference sequence). Here the CDR3 reads CASRRAAVAMGVGLNTEAFF. The CDR3 DNA reads TGTGCCAGTAGGCGCGCGGCCGTGGCAATGGGGGTGGGTCTGAACACTGAAGCTTTCTTT.

The chain employs TRBV10-3 and TRBJ1-1; a weak D match, TRBD1 (5 bases). Germline values: CDR1 ENHRY, CDR2 SYGVKD. The germline V and J ends were trimmed by 8 bases and 6 bases, with 13 bases remaining between them. The CDR3 runs to 12 residues. In DNA, the CDR3 is TGTGCCATCGACTCGGGGGTGTCTGAAGCTTTCTTT. This codes for CAIDSGVSEAFF.

The chain carries TRBV3-1 (or the pseudogene TRBV3-2) and TRBJ1-6, with 7 nucleotides matching TRBD1. Germline V CDR1 and CDR2: LGHDT, YNNKEL (reference sequence). This CDR3 has 17 residues. V trimming: 0 bases; J trimming: 10 bases; junction bases outside the gene matches: 12. CDR3 nucleotide sequence: TGTGCCAGCAGCCAAGACCTGTTATGGGACAGAGCCTCACCCCTCCACTTT. Translated, it gives CASSQDLLWDRASPLHF.

The rearrangement links TRBV5-1 to TRBJ2-2; 8 bases match TRBD2. CDR1 is SGHRS and CDR2 is YFSETQ in the germline V gene. The length of the CDR3 is 18 residues. V was pared by 0 bases and J by 2 bases, with 9 bases of the junction left unmatched. The CDR3 region is CASSLASGLAGNTGELFF. The CDR3 nucleotides read TGCGCCAGCAGCTTGGCGTCTGGGCTAGCGGGTAACACCGGGGAGCTGTTTTTT.

This chain joins TRBV4-2 and TRBJ1-2; 8 nucleotides agree with TRBD1. CDR1 and CDR2 (germline): LGHNA, YNFKEQ. The CDR3 is made up of 14 amino acids. Trimming cost V 3 bases and J 8 bases; bases outside gene matches: 8. In DNA form, the CDR3 reads TGTGCCAGCAGCCACCTTGGACAGGGTGAAGGCTACACCTTC. Its translation is CASSHLGQGEGYTF.

The chain employs TRBV6-6 and TRBJ1-4, with 7 bases matching TRBD1. This CDR3 is 13 amino acids long. Germline V CDR1 and CDR2: MNHNY, SVGAGI (reference sequence). Losses at the gene ends were 7 bases for V and 8 bases for J; bases not matched to a gene: 7. CDR3 sequence reads: CASTPSGGEKLFF. CDR3 nucleotides: TGTGCCAGCACCCCGTCAGGGGGGGAAAAACTGTTTTTT.

The rearrangement joins TRBV18 to TRBJ2-7, with D unclear. The CDR3 sequence is 12 residues long. Germline CDR1 and CDR2: KGHSH and LQKENI. Trimming shortened V by 2 bases and J by 5 bases, and 7 bases separated the two germline ends. The CDR3 loop reads CASSPRTDEQYF. In DNA, the CDR3 is TGTGCCAGCTCACCAAGGACCGACGAGCAGTACTTC.

The CDR3 is CASSATGNTEAKNIQYF. CDR3 DNA: TGTGCCAGCAGCGCGACAGGAAATACCGAAGCCAAAAACATTCAGTACTTC. The chain combines TRBV13 with TRBJ2-4, with D possibly matching TRBD1 (6 bases). V dropped 5 bases and J dropped 0 bases, with 17 bases sitting between them. The CDR3 loop spans 17 amino acids. The V gene's germline CDR1 is PRHDT and CDR2 FYEKMQ (reference sequence).

The CDR3 DNA sequence: TGCAGCCTCACCGGACTAGCGGGGGCGATAGATACGCAGTATTTT. Its protein is CSLTGLAGAIDTQYF. The chain has TRBV29-1 and TRBJ2-3; 13 nucleotides match TRBD2. This CDR3 contains 15 residues. With 8 bases clipped from V and 5 bases from J, the junction kept 10 bases outside the gene matches. The germline CDR1 and CDR2 sequences are SQVTM and ANQGSEA.

V and J are TRBV6-4 and TRBJ2-1; weak D call: TRBD2 (6 bases). Deletions cut 3 bases from V and 1 base from J, with 13 bases between. In germline, CDR1 is MRHNA, CDR2 SNTAGT. The CDR3 consists of 16 residues. The CDR3 is CASSEDRLGSYNEQFF. DNA for the CDR3: TGTGCCAGCAGTGAGGATAGACTAGGGTCCTACAATGAGCAGTTCTTC.

V gene TRBV7-9 combines with J gene TRBJ1-4; no definite D call. This CDR3 has 14 residues. Germline loops: CDR1 SEHNR, CDR2 FQNEAQ (reference sequence). V was cut by 6 bases and J by 0 bases, with 8 bases left in between. The CDR3 DNA sequence: TGTGCCAGCAGTCTTCAATCAACTAATGAAAAACTGTTTTTT. Its translation is CASSLQSTNEKLFF.

The gene calls are TRBV10-2 and TRBJ1-1; D perhaps matches TRBD1 (5 bases). CDR1 and CDR2 from the germline V gene are WSHSY and SAAADI. The V end was cut by 8 bases, the J end by 11 bases, with 18 bases between. This CDR3 contains 12 residues. The CDR3 sequence: CASGAQVIMAFF. As DNA, the CDR3 is TGCGCCAGCGGGGCCCAGGTCATCATGGCTTTCTTT.

The chain has TRBV5-1 and TRBJ2-3; 10 bases align to TRBD2. Trimming cost V 4 bases and J 3 bases; bases outside gene matches: 5. The CDR3 has 15 amino acids. The V gene's germline CDR1 is SGHRS and CDR2 YFSETQ. The CDR3 bases are TGCGCCAGCAGCGACCCTAGCGGGGGTACAGATACGCAGTATTTT. It yields the protein CASSDPSGGTDTQYF.

V and J are TRBV6-5 and TRBJ1-1; D remains unclear. The germline V and J ends were trimmed by 0 bases and 2 bases, with 7 bases remaining between them. This CDR3 region has 14 residues. CDR1 is MNHEY and CDR2 is SVGAGI in the germline V gene. CDR3 region: CASSYSGINTEAFF. The CDR3 nucleotides are TGTGCCAGCAGTTACTCGGGGATAAACACTGAAGCTTTCTTT.